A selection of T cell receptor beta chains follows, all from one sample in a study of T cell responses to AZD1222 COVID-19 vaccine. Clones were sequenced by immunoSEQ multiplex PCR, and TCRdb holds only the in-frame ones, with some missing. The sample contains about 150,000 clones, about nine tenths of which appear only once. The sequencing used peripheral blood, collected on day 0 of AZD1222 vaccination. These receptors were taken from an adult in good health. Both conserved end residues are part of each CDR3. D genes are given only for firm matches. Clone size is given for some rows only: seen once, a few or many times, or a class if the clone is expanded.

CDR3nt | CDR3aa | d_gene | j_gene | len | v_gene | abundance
TGTGCCTGGAGGAGACAGGGGACGGGGAATTCACCCCTCCACTTT | CAWRRQGTGNSPLHF | TRBD1 | TRBJ1-6 | 15 | TRBV30 | -
TGTGCCAGCTCACCAATTGTAGGAGCGGGATTGTCCTACGAGCAGTACTTC | CASSPIVGAGLSYEQYF | TRBD2 | TRBJ2-7 | 17 | TRBV18 | -
TGCGCCAGCAGCCAAAACAGCGACAATCAGCCCCAGCATTTT | CASSQNSDNQPQHF | - | TRBJ1-5 | 14 | TRBV4-1 | -
TGTGCCAGCAGCCCCCCTGAGAGGGAAACGGACGAGCAGTACTTC | CASSPPERETDEQYF | - | TRBJ2-7 | 15 | TRBV14 | -
TGTGCCAGTAGCAACCTAGGGGAGAACCGCTACGAGCAGTACTTC | CASSNLGENRYEQYF | - | TRBJ2-7 | 15 | TRBV19 | -
TGTGCCTGGAGTCGACAGGGTTGGACTGAAGCTTTCTTT | CAWSRQGWTEAFF | TRBD1 | TRBJ1-1 | 13 | TRBV30 | -
TGCGCCAGCAGCCCGGGACTAGCGGGGGTAGTGGCCCAGTACTTC | CASSPGLAGVVAQYF | TRBD2 | TRBJ2-5 | 15 | TRBV4-1 | -
TGTGCCAGCAGCGTAGCGGACGCAGGGCCCTCACCCCTCCACTTT | CASSVADAGPSPLHF | - | TRBJ1-6 | 15 | TRBV9 | -
TGTGCCACCAGCAGAGATCTGGTGGAGGACGAGCAGTACTTC | CATSRDLVEDEQYF | - | TRBJ2-7 | 14 | TRBV15 | -
TGCGCCAGCAGCTTGGGGCAGGGGAGCTATGGCTACACCTTC | CASSLGQGSYGYTF | - | TRBJ1-2 | 14 | TRBV5-1 | -
TGTGCCAGCAGCCCTCAATTGGGGAGGAACACCGGGGAGCTGTTTTTT | CASSPQLGRNTGELFF | - | TRBJ2-2 | 16 | TRBV9 | -
TGTGCCACCAGCGAGGAAAACGTGGGATACCGGGAGCTGTTTTTT | CATSEENVGYRELFF | - | TRBJ2-2 | 15 | TRBV15 | once
TGTGCCAGCAGTTTAATGGTAGCGGGAGTGTCTAGCACAGATACGCAGTATTTT | CASSLMVAGVSSTDTQYF | TRBD2 | TRBJ2-3 | 18 | TRBV27 | -
TGTGCCAGCAGCCTACAGGGTTACGAGCAGTACTTC | CASSLQGYEQYF | - | TRBJ2-7 | 12 | TRBV7-9 | -
TGTGCCAGCAGCCAAGAAGGAGGGAGCAATCAGCCCCAGCATTTT | CASSQEGGSNQPQHF | - | TRBJ1-5 | 15 | TRBV3-1/TRBV3-2 | -
TGCGCCAGCAGTGTCCGCGGGGGGGCCAATTACAATGAGCAGTTCTTC | CASSVRGGANYNEQFF | TRBD2 | TRBJ2-1 | 16 | TRBV10-1 | -
TGTGCCAGCAGCTTAGCGGAGGGCCTTAATGAAAAACTGTTTTTT | CASSLAEGLNEKLFF | - | TRBJ1-4 | 15 | TRBV7-9 | -
TGTGCCAGCTCACTGGGGACAGAATATGGCTACACCTTC | CASSLGTEYGYTF | TRBD1 | TRBJ1-2 | 13 | TRBV18 | -
TGTGCCAGCAGTACCCCGGGGAGGGGAGGCTACGAGCAGTACTTC | CASSTPGRGGYEQYF | TRBD2 | TRBJ2-7 | 15 | TRBV27 | -